This entry is about one T cell receptor (beta chain). The target antigen is unknown. The CDR3 covers 14 residues. Trimming removed 0 bases at V and 9 bases at J, with 15 bases between. Germline V gene data show CDR1 as LGHNA and CDR2 as YSLEER. The data originate from a study of T cell responses to AZD1222 COVID-19 vaccine. General observations from the study: Repertoires were sampled only after the peak T cell response. The sample set comprised mostly white British donors with more females, and clonal diversity was possibly underestimated. Spike-wide vaccine-associated CD4 TCRs dominated at 160-218 and 743-854. Seropositivity was recorded at baseline in only 6 or 7 AZD1222 recipients.

Produced via immunoSEQ multiplex PCR; TCRdb's table is partial and in-frame only. The profile shows under 100,000 clones, approximately 85% of them singletons. This TCR came from an adult who received the AZD1222 COVID-19 vaccine. V is TRBV4-3 and J is TRBJ2-7; the D call may be TRBD1 or TRBD2 (5 bases each). The source material was peripheral blood, sampled 28 days after the second AZD1222 dose. The CDR3 coding sequence is TGCGCCAGCAGCCAAGATCTTGCCAGGGCGGGGCAGTACTTC. It yields the protein CASSQDLARAGQYF.